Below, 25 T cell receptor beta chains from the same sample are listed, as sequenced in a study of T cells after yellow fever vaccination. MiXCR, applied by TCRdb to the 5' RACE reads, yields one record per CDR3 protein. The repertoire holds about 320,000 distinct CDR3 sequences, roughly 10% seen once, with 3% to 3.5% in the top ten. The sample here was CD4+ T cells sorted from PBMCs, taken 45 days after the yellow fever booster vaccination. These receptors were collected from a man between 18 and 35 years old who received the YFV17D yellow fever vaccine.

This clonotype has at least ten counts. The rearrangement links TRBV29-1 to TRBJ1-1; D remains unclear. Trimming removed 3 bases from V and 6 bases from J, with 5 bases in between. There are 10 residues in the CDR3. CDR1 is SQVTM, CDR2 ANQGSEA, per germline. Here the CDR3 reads CSVDPAEAFF. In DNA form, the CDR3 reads TGCAGCGTTGACCCTGCTGAAGCTTTCTTT.

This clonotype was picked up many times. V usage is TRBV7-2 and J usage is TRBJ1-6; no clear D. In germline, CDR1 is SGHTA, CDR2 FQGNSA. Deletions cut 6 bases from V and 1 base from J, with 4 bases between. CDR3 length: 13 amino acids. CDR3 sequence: CASSLSYNSPLHF. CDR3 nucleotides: TGTGCCAGCAGTTTATCCTATAATTCACCCCTCCACTTT. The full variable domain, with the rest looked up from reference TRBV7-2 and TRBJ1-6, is GAGVSQSPSNKVTEKGKDVELRCDPISGHTALYWYRQSLGQGLEFLIYFQGNSAPDKSGLPSDRFSAERTGGSVSTLTIQRTQQEDSAVYLCASSLSYNSPLHFGNGTRLTVT.

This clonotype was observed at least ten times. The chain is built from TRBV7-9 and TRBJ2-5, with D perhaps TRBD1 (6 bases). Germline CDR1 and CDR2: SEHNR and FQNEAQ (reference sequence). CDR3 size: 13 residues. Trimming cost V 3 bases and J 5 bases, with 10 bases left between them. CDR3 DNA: TGTGCCAGCAGCTTTAAGGGGGTCGAGACCCAGTACTTC. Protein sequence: CASSFKGVETQYF.

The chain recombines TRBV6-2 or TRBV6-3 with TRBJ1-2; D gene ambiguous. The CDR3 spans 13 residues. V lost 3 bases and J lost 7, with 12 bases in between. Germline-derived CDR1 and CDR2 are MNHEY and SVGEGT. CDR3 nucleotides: TGTGCCAGCAGTTATCGGGGTAGTGGTGGCTACACCTTC. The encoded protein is CASSYRGSGGYTF.

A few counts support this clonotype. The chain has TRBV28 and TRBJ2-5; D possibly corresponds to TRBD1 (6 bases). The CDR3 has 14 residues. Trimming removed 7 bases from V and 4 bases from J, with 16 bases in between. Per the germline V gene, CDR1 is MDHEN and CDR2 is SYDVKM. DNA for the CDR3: TGTGCCAGCACCATCTCGACAGGTGCAGAGACCCAGTACTTC. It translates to CASTISTGAETQYF.

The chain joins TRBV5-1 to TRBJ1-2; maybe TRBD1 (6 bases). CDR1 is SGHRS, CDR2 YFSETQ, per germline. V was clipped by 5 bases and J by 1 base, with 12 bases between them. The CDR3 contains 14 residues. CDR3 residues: CASRGATLNYGYTF. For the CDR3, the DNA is TGCGCCAGCAGGGGGGCCACACTTAACTATGGCTACACCTTC.

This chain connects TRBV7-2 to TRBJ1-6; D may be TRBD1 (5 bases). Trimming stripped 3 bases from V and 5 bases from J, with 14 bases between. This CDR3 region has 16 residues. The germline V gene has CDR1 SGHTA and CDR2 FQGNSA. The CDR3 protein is CASSLRGGFDNSPLHF. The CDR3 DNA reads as TGTGCCAGCAGCTTGCGCGGGGGGTTCGATAATTCACCCCTCCACTTT.

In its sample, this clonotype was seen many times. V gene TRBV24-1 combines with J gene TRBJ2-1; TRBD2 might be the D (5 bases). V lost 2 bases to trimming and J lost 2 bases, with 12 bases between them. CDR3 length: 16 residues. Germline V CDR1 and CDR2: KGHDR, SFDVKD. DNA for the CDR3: TGTGCCACCAGTGATTCTATGGGGAGCACCTACAATGAGCAGTTCTTC. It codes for CATSDSMGSTYNEQFF.

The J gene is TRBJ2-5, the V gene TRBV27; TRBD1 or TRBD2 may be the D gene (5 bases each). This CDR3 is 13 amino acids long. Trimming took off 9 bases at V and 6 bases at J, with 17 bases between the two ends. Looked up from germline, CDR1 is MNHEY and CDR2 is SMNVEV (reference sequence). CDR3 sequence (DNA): TGTGCCAGTACCGGAGGCGCAGGGCAGACCCAGTACTTC. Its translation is CASTGGAGQTQYF.

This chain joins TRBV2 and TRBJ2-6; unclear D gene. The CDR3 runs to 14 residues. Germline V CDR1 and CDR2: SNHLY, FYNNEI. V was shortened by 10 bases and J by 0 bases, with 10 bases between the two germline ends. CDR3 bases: TGTGCCACCTCGTCCTCCTCTGGGGCCAACGTCCTGACTTTC. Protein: CATSSSSGANVLTF. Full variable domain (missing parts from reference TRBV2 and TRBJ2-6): EPEVTQTPSHQVTQMGQEVILRCVPISNHLYFYWYRQILGQKVEFLVSFYNNEISEKSEIFDDQFSVERPDGSNFTLKIRSTKLEDSAMYFCATSSSSGANVLTFGAGSRLTVL.

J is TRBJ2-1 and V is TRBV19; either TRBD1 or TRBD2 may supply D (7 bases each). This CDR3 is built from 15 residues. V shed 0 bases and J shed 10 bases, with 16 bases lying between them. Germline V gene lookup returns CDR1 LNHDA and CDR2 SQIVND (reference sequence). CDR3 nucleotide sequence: TGTGCCAGTAGTATAGACAGGGGGGGGAGGTCGGAGCAGTTCTTC. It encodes CASSIDRGGRSEQFF.

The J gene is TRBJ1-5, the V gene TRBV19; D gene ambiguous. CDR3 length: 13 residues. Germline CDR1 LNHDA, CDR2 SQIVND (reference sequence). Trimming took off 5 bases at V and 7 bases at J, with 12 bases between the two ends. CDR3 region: CASSGVVGQPQHF. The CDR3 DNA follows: TGTGCCAGTAGTGGAGTTGTTGGACAGCCCCAGCATTTT.

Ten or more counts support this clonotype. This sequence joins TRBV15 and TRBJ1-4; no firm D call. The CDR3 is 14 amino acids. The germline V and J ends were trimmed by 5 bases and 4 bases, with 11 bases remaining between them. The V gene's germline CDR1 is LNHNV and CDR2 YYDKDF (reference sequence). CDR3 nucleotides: TGTGCCACCAGCCTCCTAACACTTAATGAAAAACTGTTTTTT. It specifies CATSLLTLNEKLFF.

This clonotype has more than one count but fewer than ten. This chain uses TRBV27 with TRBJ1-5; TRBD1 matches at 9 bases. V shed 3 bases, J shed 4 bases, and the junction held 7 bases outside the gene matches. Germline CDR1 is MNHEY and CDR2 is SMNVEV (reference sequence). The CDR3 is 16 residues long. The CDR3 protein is CASSFQGQGQNQPQHF. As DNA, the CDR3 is TGTGCCAGCAGTTTCCAGGGACAGGGCCAAAATCAGCCCCAGCATTTT.

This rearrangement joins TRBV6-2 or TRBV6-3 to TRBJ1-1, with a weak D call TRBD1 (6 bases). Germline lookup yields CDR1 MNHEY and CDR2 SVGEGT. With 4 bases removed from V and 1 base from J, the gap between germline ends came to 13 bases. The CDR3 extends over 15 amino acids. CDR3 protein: CASSSAGAGNTEAFF. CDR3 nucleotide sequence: TGTGCCAGCAGTTCCGCAGGGGCCGGGAACACTGAAGCTTTCTTT.

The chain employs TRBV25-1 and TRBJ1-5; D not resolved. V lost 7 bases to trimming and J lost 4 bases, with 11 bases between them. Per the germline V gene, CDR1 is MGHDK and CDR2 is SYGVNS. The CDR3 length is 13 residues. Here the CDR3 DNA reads TGTGCCAGCAACCGGGGTCGGAATCAGCCCCAGCATTTT. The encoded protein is CASNRGRNQPQHF.

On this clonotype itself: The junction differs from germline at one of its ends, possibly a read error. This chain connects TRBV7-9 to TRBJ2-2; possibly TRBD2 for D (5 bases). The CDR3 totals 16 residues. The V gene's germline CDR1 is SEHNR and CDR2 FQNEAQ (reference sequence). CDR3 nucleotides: TGTGCCAGCAGCTTAGACCTGGGCCCGAACACCGGGGAGCTGTTATTT. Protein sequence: CASSLDLGPNTGELLF.

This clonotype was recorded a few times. CDR3 loop: CASSSLQGRETQYF. The CDR3 coding sequence is TGTGCCAGCAGTTCGTTACAGGGTAGGGAGACCCAGTACTTC. This rearrangement joins TRBV6-5 to TRBJ2-5, with D possibly matching TRBD1 (6 bases). The V end was cut by 4 bases, the J end by 5 bases, with 14 bases between. CDR1 and CDR2 from the germline V gene are MNHEY and SVGAGI. CDR3 length: 14 amino acids.

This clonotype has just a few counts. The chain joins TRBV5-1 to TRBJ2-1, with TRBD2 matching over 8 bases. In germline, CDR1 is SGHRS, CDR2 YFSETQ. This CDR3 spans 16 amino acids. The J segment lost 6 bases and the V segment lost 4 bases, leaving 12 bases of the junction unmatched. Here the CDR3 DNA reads TGCGCCAGCAGCCAAAACCTAGCGGGCACCGGCAATGAGCAGTTCTTC. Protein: CASSQNLAGTGNEQFF.

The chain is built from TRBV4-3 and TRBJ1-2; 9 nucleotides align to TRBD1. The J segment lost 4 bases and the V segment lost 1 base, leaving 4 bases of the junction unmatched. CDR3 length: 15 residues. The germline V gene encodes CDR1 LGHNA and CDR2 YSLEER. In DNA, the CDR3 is TGCGCCAGCAGCCAAGGTGGACAGGGGCTCTATGGCTACACCTTC. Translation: CASSQGGQGLYGYTF.

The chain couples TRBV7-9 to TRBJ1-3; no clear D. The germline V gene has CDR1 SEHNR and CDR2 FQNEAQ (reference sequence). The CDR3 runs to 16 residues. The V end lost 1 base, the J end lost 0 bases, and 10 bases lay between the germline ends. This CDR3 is CASSLVAGNSGNTIYF. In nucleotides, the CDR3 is TGTGCCAGCAGCTTAGTAGCCGGGAACTCTGGAAACACCATATATTTT.

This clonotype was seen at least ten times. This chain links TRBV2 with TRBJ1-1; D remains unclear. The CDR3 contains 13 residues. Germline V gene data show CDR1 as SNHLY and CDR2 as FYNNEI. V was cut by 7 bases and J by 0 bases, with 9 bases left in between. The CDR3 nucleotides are TGTGCCAGCACTGTGGAACTGAACACTGAAGCTTTCTTT. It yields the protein CASTVELNTEAFF.

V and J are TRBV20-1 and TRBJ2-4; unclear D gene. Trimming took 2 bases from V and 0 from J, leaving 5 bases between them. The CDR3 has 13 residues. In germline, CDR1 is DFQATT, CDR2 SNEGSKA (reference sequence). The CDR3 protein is CSARLIAKNIQYF. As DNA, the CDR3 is TGCAGTGCTAGACTGATAGCCAAAAACATTCAGTACTTC.

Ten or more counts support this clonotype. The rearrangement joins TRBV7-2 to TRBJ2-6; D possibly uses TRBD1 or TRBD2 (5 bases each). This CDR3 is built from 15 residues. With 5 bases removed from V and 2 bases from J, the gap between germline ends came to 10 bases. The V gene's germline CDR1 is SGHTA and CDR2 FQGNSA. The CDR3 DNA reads TGTGCCAGCAGCCTGAGGGGTGCTGGGGCCAACGTCCTGACTTTC. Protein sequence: CASSLRGAGANVLTF.

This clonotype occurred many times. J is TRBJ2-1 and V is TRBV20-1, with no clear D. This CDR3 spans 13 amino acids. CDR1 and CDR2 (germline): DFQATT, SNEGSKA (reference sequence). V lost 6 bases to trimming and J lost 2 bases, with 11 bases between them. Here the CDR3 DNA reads TGCAGTGCAACAGCGTCGGCCTACAATGAGCAGTTCTTC. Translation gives CSATASAYNEQFF.